A selection of T cell receptor beta chains follows, all from one sample in a study of CD8 T cells in Susac syndrome. TCRdb passed the immunoSEQ multiplex PCR reads through MiXCR, listing each CDR3 protein once. The data show around 140,000 distinct CDR3 sequences, approximately 95% seen once. Sequencing input: CD4+ T cells from PBMCs. All receptors come from a human donor with multiple sclerosis. Each CDR3 is given with its conserved first and last residue. A D gene is named only where the DNA matches it firmly. Size tells how often a clone was seen (once, few, many) or the class of an expanded clone, and some rows leave it out.

J: TRBJ2-3
length: 15
V: TRBV2
D: NA
size: NA
DNA: TGTGCCAGCAGTGGAGGGGGACGGGGCTCAGATACGCAGTATTTT
CDR3: CASSGGGRGSDTQYF

J: TRBJ1-1
length: 12
V: TRBV19
D: NA
size: NA
DNA: TGTGCCAGTAGGAAAACACCCACTGAAGCTTTCTTT
CDR3: CASRKTPTEAFF

J: TRBJ2-2
length: 14
V: TRBV9
D: NA
size: NA
DNA: TGTGCCAGCAGCGTAGGGCTAGGCTCCGGGGAGCTGTTTTTT
CDR3: CASSVGLGSGELFF

J: TRBJ2-3
length: 18
V: TRBV7-8
D: NA
size: NA
DNA: TGTGCCAGCAGCTTAGTTCCCCTACTAGTTATCCCCCCAGATACGCAGTATTTT
CDR3: CASSLVPLLVIPPDTQYF

J: TRBJ1-1
length: 11
V: TRBV29-1
D: NA
size: NA
DNA: TGCAGCGTCGCAGAGAACACTGAAGCTTTCTTT
CDR3: CSVAENTEAFF

J: TRBJ2-1
length: 11
V: TRBV14
D: NA
size: once
DNA: TGTGCCAGCAGCCAAGTCTATGAGCAGTTCTTC
CDR3: CASSQVYEQFF

J: TRBJ2-1
length: 15
V: TRBV12-3/TRBV12-4
D: TRBD2
size: NA
DNA: TGTGCCAGCACCCAGGGGGGACTAGCGGGAGATGAGCAGTTCTTC
CDR3: CASTQGGLAGDEQFF

J: TRBJ2-3
length: 15
V: TRBV7-3
D: NA
size: NA
DNA: TGTGCCAGCAGCTTTGTAAGGGCTAGCACAGATACGCAGTATTTT
CDR3: CASSFVRASTDTQYF

J: TRBJ1-5
length: 14
V: TRBV3-1
D: TRBD1
size: NA
DNA: TGTGCCAGCAGCCGGGGGGACAGGGATCAGCCCCAGCATTTT
CDR3: CASSRGDRDQPQHF

J: TRBJ1-2
length: 13
V: TRBV29-1
D: NA
size: NA
DNA: TGCAGCGTAAGCGGATTCACTAACTATGGCTACACCTTC
CDR3: CSVSGFTNYGYTF

J: TRBJ1-6
length: 14
V: TRBV5-1
D: NA
size: NA
DNA: TGCGCCAGCAGCTCGTCGGGGAATGCTTCACCCCTCCACTTT
CDR3: CASSSSGNASPLHF

J: TRBJ1-1
length: 14
V: TRBV30
D: NA
size: NA
DNA: TGTGCCTGGGGCCCAGGCACAGGGAGGTTAGAAGCTTTCTTT
CDR3: CAWGPGTGRLEAFF

J: TRBJ1-5
length: 17
V: TRBV7-6
D: TRBD1
size: NA
DNA: TGTGCCAGCAGCGATCGACAGGGGGTAAATGGCAATCAGCCCCAGCATTTT
CDR3: CASSDRQGVNGNQPQHF

J: TRBJ2-1
length: 16
V: TRBV20-1
D: NA
size: NA
DNA: TGCAGTGCTAGACCCCCGGTGGGGGGCACCTACAATGAGCAGTTCTTC
CDR3: CSARPPVGGTYNEQFF

J: TRBJ1-1
length: 10
V: TRBV20-1
D: NA
size: NA
DNA: TGCAGTGGTGAGGACACTGAAGCTTTCTTT
CDR3: CSGEDTEAFF

J: TRBJ2-5
length: 11
V: TRBV27
D: NA
size: NA
DNA: TGTGCCAGCACCTTCCAAGAGACCCAGTACTTC
CDR3: CASTFQETQYF

J: TRBJ2-3
length: 17
V: TRBV9
D: NA
size: NA
DNA: TGTGCCAGCAGCACATTAGGGGGACGGGGAGGCACAGATACGCAGTATTTT
CDR3: CASSTLGGRGGTDTQYF

J: TRBJ2-7
length: 14
V: TRBV6-5
D: TRBD1
size: NA
DNA: TGTGCCAGCAGTTCACCGGGACAGGGCCACGAGCAGTACTTC
CDR3: CASSSPGQGHEQYF